These 12 T cell receptor beta chains came from one sample sequenced in a study of OX40 agonist ivuxolimab in advanced cancers. Measured with immunoSEQ multiplex PCR; TCRdb has only the in-frame clones, and not every one. The sample records 77,000 or so clones, 94% being singletons. The sample was CD4+ or CD8+ T cells sorted from blood, taken in a trial of the OX40 agonist ivuxolimab. These receptors originate from an adult with an advanced solid tumor such as melanoma, head and neck, liver or kidney cancer.

The chain joins TRBV19 to TRBJ2-7; a weak D match, TRBD2 (7 bases). CDR1 is LNHDA, CDR2 SQIVND, per germline (reference sequence). Trimming pared 3 bases from V and 1 base from J, leaving 10 bases between. The CDR3 loop spans 14 amino acids. The CDR3 here is CASSMGGLSYEQYF. The CDR3 DNA sequence: TGTGCCAGTAGTATGGGGGGGCTTTCCTACGAGCAGTACTTC.

The chain combines TRBV27 with TRBJ1-2, with D maybe TRBD1 (6 bases). CDR3 length equals 16 residues. The V and J ends lost 4 bases and 4 bases respectively, with 19 bases between them. Germline values: CDR1 MNHEY, CDR2 SMNVEV (reference sequence). The CDR3 DNA reads as TGTGCCAGCAGTTCCCTCCGGGGGCCGATATCCTATGGCTACACCTTC. Its protein is CASSSLRGPISYGYTF.

This chain connects TRBV7-2 to TRBJ2-7; no reliable D call. The CDR3 is 15 residues long. V was trimmed by 5 bases and J by 1 base, leaving 15 bases between them. Germline V lookup: CDR1 SGHTA, CDR2 FQGNSA. CDR3 nucleotide sequence: TGTGCCAGCAGCCCTTTCGGGTCAGCTTCCTACGAGCAGTACTTC. This gives the protein CASSPFGSASYEQYF.

The gene calls are TRBV7-6 and TRBJ2-7; 9 nucleotides align to TRBD1. The germline CDR1 and CDR2 sequences are SGHVS and FNYEAQ. V lost 3 bases, J lost 4 bases, and 4 bases stayed unmatched. The CDR3 is 14 amino acids. CDR3 in DNA: TGTGCCAGCAGCTTGGGACAGGGAAGATACGAGCAGTACTTC. This sequence encodes CASSLGQGRYEQYF. Complete variable domain (other parts from reference TRBV7-6 and TRBJ2-7): GAGVSQSPRYKVTKRGQDVALRCDPISGHVSLYWYRQALGQGPEFLTYFNYEAQQDKSGLPNDRFSAERPEGSISTLTIQRTEQRDSAMYRCASSLGQGRYEQYFGPGTRLTVT.

The rearrangement uses TRBV2 and TRBJ1-5; D gene ambiguous. V gave up 6 bases and J gave up 7 bases, with 10 bases separating them. Germline CDR1 is SNHLY and CDR2 is FYNNEI. The CDR3 sequence is 12 residues long. CDR3: CASSDEIQPQHF. CDR3 coding DNA: TGTGCCAGCAGCGATGAAATCCAGCCCCAGCATTTT.

This clone came up once. V gene TRBV13 combines with J gene TRBJ2-3, with D possibly called TRBD1 or TRBD2 (7 bases each). Germline CDR1 reads PRHDT; CDR2 reads FYEKMQ (reference sequence). This CDR3 spans 13 amino acids. Trimming removed 5 bases at V and 4 bases at J, with 10 bases between. CDR3 nucleotides: TGTGCCAGCAGCGCAGGGGGGGCAGATACGCAGTATTTT. It codes for CASSAGGADTQYF.

The rearrangement joins TRBV30 to TRBJ1-2; D unresolved. CDR1 and CDR2 (germline): GTSNPN, SVGIG (reference sequence). Trimming took off 3 bases at V and 4 bases at J, with 6 bases between the two ends. The CDR3 sequence is 11 residues long. CDR3 in DNA: TGTGCCTGGAGCCTCGCCTATGGCTACACCTTC. It yields the protein CAWSLAYGYTF.

This chain uses TRBV28 with TRBJ2-2; D perhaps matches TRBD2 (6 bases). V dropped 3 bases and J dropped 4 bases, with 12 bases sitting between them. CDR1 is MDHEN, CDR2 SYDVKM, per germline. The CDR3 is 15 residues long. Written as DNA, the CDR3 is TGTGCCAGCAGTTTGCCTGGGAGGAGCACCGGGGAGCTGTTTTTT. As protein: CASSLPGRSTGELFF.

The genes are TRBV4-3 and TRBJ1-6; TRBD1 aligns across 8 bases. V lost 4 bases, J lost 9 bases, and 5 bases stayed unmatched. CDR3 length: 14 residues. CDR1 and CDR2 from the germline V gene are LGHNA and YSLEER. CDR3 DNA sequence: TGCGCCAGCAGCCCAGAGGACAGGGCTTCACCCCTCCACTTT. Translation gives CASSPEDRASPLHF.

The V gene is TRBV6-5, the J gene TRBJ2-7; D uncertain. Germline V gene lookup returns CDR1 MNHEY and CDR2 SVGAGI. This CDR3 is built from 15 residues. The ends were cut back, 2 bases at V and 0 bases at J, with 11 bases in the middle. The DNA for the CDR3 is TGTGCCAGCAGTTACGGCTACACCAGCTCCTACGAGCAGTACTTC. It codes for CASSYGYTSSYEQYF.

In DNA form, the CDR3 reads TGTGCCAGCAGCTTACGAGGACATTCGGACACTGAAGCTTTCTTT. Amino acids: CASSLRGHSDTEAFF. This chain joins TRBV7-2 and TRBJ1-1, with D possibly matching TRBD1 (5 bases). This CDR3 comprises 15 residues. The V gene's germline CDR1 is SGHTA and CDR2 FQGNSA. The ends were cut back, 2 bases at V and 3 bases at J, with 13 bases in the middle.

The rearrangement joins TRBV5-6 to TRBJ2-3; 9 bases match TRBD2. The CDR3 has 19 residues. Germline assignment: CDR1 SGHDT and CDR2 YYEEEE. V was clipped by 6 bases and J by 1 base; unmatched bases: 18. The CDR3 DNA reads as TGTGCCAGCACTCAACTTTGGGCGGGGGGGCTTTACGGCACAGATACGCAGTATTTT. Amino acid sequence: CASTQLWAGGLYGTDTQYF.